The sequence of this T cell receptor beta chain was determined in a study of T cells in Graves' hyperthyroidism and ophthalmopathy. Authors of the study amplified TCR beta CDR3 regions from RNA transcripts. First-round RT-PCR of the TCR CDR3 relied on the HTBI primer set. TCRdb fed the multiplex PCR reads into MiXCR, producing one record per CDR3 protein. Of some 620,000 distinct CDR3 sequences in the sample, 15% to 20% were seen once. Uncontrolled infection, other autoimmune disease, pregnancy or lactation disqualified patients from enrolment. The sample holds many counts of this clonotype. Trimming took 7 bases from V and 6 from J; bases not matched to a gene: 4. CDR3 size: 12 residues. In germline, CDR1 is MNHNS, CDR2 SASEGT.

V and J are TRBV6-1 and TRBJ2-3; 7 bases are shared with TRBD1. Sequencing input: blood. The source of this sequence is a woman in her 30s with Graves' hyperthyroidism. The CDR3 DNA reads as TGTGCCAGCAACAAACAGGGGGATACGCAGTATTTT. Encoded protein: CASNKQGDTQYF.